This record looks at one T cell receptor (beta chain) sequence and its context. The antigen is undetermined. These data belong to a study of cytomegalovirus exposure and HLA in healthy donors. V lost 0 bases, J lost 2 bases, and 23 bases lay in between. The germline V gene has CDR1 LNHNV and CDR2 YYDKDF (reference sequence). The CDR3 contains 19 residues. General observations from the study: In a later analysis, roughly 17,000 TCR beta sequences were associated with HLA alleles at 0.05 false discovery rate. Later on, a genetic analysis was performed. It linked a missense variant in DCLRE1C with V- and J-gene trimming of TCR beta. Being productive about 90% or about 30% of the time was typical of most TCR beta V segments in an earlier analysis.

Primers for the PCR totalled 60 Vbeta and 13 Jbeta. Measured with immunoSEQ multiplex PCR; TCRdb has only the in-frame clones, and not every one. The sample consists of about 61,000 clones, roughly 90% of them appearing once. This chain joins TRBV15 and TRBJ2-7; D is possibly TRBD2 (6 bases). The sequence derives from a man aged 25 to 40 in good health and CMV-seropositive. Source material: PBMCs. The CDR3 nucleotides read TGTGCCACCAGCAGAGATCGTCTGTTGGTAGCGGAGTTAACCTACGAGCAGTACTTC. It codes for CATSRDRLLVAELTYEQYF.